This TCR beta chain was observed in a study of blood T cell repertoires in COVID-19. This CDR3 comprises 13 residues. Per germline, CDR1 SGHTA and CDR2 FQGTGA. V dropped 1 base and J dropped 6 bases, with 9 bases sitting between them. Using immunoSEQ multiplex PCR, the repertoire was profiled, and TCRdb retains in-frame clones only, with some absent. This table holds under 300,000 clones, around 86% found once. J is TRBJ1-2 and V is TRBV7-3; no definite D call. The receptor was derived from a woman aged 40 to 49 who had recovered from COVID-19. The sequencing sample was made of PBMCs or T cells enriched from blood (not recorded which). The CDR3 spells CASSLSGGDGYTF. DNA for the CDR3: TGTGCCAGCAGCTTAAGCGGCGGGGATGGCTACACCTTC.